The clone carrying this TCR beta chain was detected once. These data belong to a study of T-cell reconstitution after alpha-beta-depleted transplantation in children. Unmatched junction bases numbered 12, after V lost 0 bases and J lost 5 bases. The germline gives CDR1 DFQATT, CDR2 SNEGSKA (reference sequence). The CDR3 has 16 residues. Researchers prepared the TCRbeta library using unique molecular identifiers, the study reports. TCRdb re-analysed the PCR reads in MiXCR, keeping a single row per CDR3 protein. The table records about 440,000 distinct CDR3 sequences, approximately 42% of them present only once.

The chain carries TRBV20-1 and TRBJ1-2; 7 positions agree with TRBD1. This clonotype was sampled from a girl aged 2-10 years with aplastic anemia, due to receive a stem cell transplant. Source: PBMCs, taken before TCRalphabeta/CD19-depleted stem cell transplant. The DNA for the CDR3 is TGCAGTGCTAGAGACCGCGCGGGCGCAGGGGGGTATGGCTACACCTTC. Its translation is CSARDRAGAGGYGYTF.